The 30 T cell receptor beta chains listed next were all sequenced from one sample in a study of blood T cell repertoires in COVID-19. Using immunoSEQ multiplex PCR, the repertoire was profiled, and TCRdb retains in-frame clones only, with some absent. The sample shows 120,000 to 150,000 clones, about nine tenths of them seen only once. Sequenced input: peripheral blood. Receptors were obtained from a human donor in a cohort sampled during active COVID-19.

The rearrangement uses TRBV20-1 and TRBJ2-3; TRBD2 agrees at 8 bases. V lost 3 bases and J lost 2; bases outside the gene matches: 16. CDR1 DFQATT and CDR2 SNEGSKA come from the germline V gene (reference sequence). The CDR3 consists of 18 residues. CDR3 sequence reads: CSASTLPGGPIFTDTQYF. CDR3 in DNA: TGCAGTGCTAGTACGTTGCCGGGGGGGCCTATCTTCACAGATACGCAGTATTTT.

The rearrangement uses TRBV7-9 and TRBJ2-7; TRBD2 might be the D (6 bases). The CDR3 has 14 residues. The germline V gene encodes CDR1 SEHNR and CDR2 FQNEAQ (reference sequence). V was clipped by 2 bases and J by 6 bases, with 14 bases between them. CDR3 loop: CASSLMGDSGEQYF. Written as DNA, the CDR3 is TGTGCCAGCAGCTTAATGGGGGACTCGGGCGAGCAGTACTTC.

The J gene is TRBJ2-7, the V gene TRBV18, with TRBD1 as a possible D gene (6 bases). Trimming removed 0 bases at V and 6 bases at J, with 12 bases between. Germline V CDR1 and CDR2: KGHSH, LQKENI. This CDR3 is 14 amino acids long. The CDR3 spells CASSPPWTAPEQYF. CDR3 in DNA: TGTGCCAGCTCACCACCGTGGACAGCCCCCGAGCAGTACTTC. Complete variable domain (other parts from reference TRBV18 and TRBJ2-7): NAGVMQNPRHLVRRRGQEARLRCSPMKGHSHVYWYRQLPEEGLKFMVYLQKENIIDESGMPKERFSAEFPKEGPSILRIQQVVRGDSAAYFCASSPPWTAPEQYFGPGTRLTVT.

V gene TRBV3-1 (or the pseudogene TRBV3-2) combines with J gene TRBJ1-1; 9 bases agree with TRBD1. V was clipped by 6 bases and J by 0 bases; unmatched bases: 11. The CDR3 totals 17 residues. Germline CDR1 reads LGHDT; CDR2 reads YNNKEL (reference sequence). CDR3 coding DNA: TGTGCCAGCAGTAGCTCGGGACAGGGTATCGTGAACACTGAAGCTTTCTTT. It codes for CASSSSGQGIVNTEAFF.

The gene calls are TRBV23-1 and TRBJ1-6; 8 nucleotides agree with TRBD1. TRBV23-1 is marked as an open reading frame, function uncertain. There are 17 residues in the CDR3. The V and J ends lost 0 bases and 8 bases, in that order; junction bases with no gene match: 9. CDR3 sequence reads: CASSQSALTGVDSPLHF. In DNA, the CDR3 is TGCGCCAGCAGTCAATCCGCCCTGACAGGGGTGGATTCACCCCTCCACTTT.

The V and J genes are TRBV7-9 and TRBJ1-2; 10 positions match TRBD1. CDR1 is SEHNR, CDR2 FQNEAQ, per germline (reference sequence). This CDR3 has 13 residues. J lost 7 bases, V lost 5 bases, and 4 bases had no gene match. The CDR3 here is CASSLTGGSGYTF. CDR3 in DNA: TGTGCCAGCAGCCTGACAGGGGGCAGTGGCTACACCTTC. Using reference TRBV7-9 and TRBJ1-2 for the parts outside the CDR3, the full variable domain is DTGVSQNPRHKITKRGQNVTFRCDPISEHNRLYWYRQTLGQGPEFLTYFQNEAQLEKSRLLSDRFSAERPKGSFSTLEIQRTEQGDSAMYLCASSLTGGSGYTFGSGTRLTVV.

The chain couples TRBV6-5 to TRBJ1-1, with D hard to call. Looked up from germline, CDR1 is MNHEY and CDR2 is SVGAGI. This CDR3 region has 13 residues. Trimming removed 2 bases at V and 3 bases at J, with 7 bases between. The CDR3 coding sequence is TGTGCCAGCAGTTACGAGGGATACACTGAAGCTTTCTTT. This codes for CASSYEGYTEAFF.

CDR3: CASSKPGAGFTDTQYF. CDR3 nucleotides: TGTGCCAGCAGCAAGCCGGGAGCGGGGTTCACAGATACGCAGTATTTT. The chain combines TRBV21-1 with TRBJ2-3; whether TRBD2, the table's D call, matches the DNA was not checked. TRBV21-1 is annotated as a pseudogene. This CDR3 has 16 residues.

The V call is TRBV5-4, the J call TRBJ1-1, with TRBD1 as a possible D gene (5 bases). The germline V gene encodes CDR1 SGHNT and CDR2 YYREEE (reference sequence). The V end was cut by 4 bases, the J end by 3 bases, with 10 bases between. The CDR3 sequence is 13 residues long. The CDR3 DNA is TGTGCCAGCAGCATTGACAGCTACACTGAAGCTTTCTTT. This codes for CASSIDSYTEAFF.

The chain joins TRBV6-6 to TRBJ1-1, with 9 bases matching TRBD1. CDR1 MNHNY and CDR2 SVGAGI come from the germline V gene (reference sequence). V lost 6 bases to trimming and J lost 6 bases; unmatched junction nucleotides: 11. This CDR3 has 15 amino acids. The CDR3 loop reads CASSRNRGPSAEAFF. The CDR3 DNA follows: TGTGCCAGCAGCCGAAACAGGGGGCCGTCCGCTGAAGCTTTCTTT.

This clone was detected only once. The rearrangement joins TRBV3-1 (or the pseudogene TRBV3-2) to TRBJ1-2; D is undetermined. The V gene's germline CDR1 is LGHDT and CDR2 YNNKEL (reference sequence). This CDR3 spans 12 amino acids. Trimming cost V 1 base and J 4 bases, with 4 bases left between them. CDR3 sequence: CASSQGLYGYTF. As DNA, the CDR3 is TGTGCCAGCAGCCAAGGGCTCTATGGCTACACCTTC.

V is TRBV4-1 and J is TRBJ2-7; TRBD1 matches 9 bases. V lost 1 base, J lost 2 bases, and 3 bases stayed unmatched. This CDR3 spans 15 amino acids. The germline V gene has CDR1 MGHRA and CDR2 YSYEKL. CDR3 in DNA: TGCGCCAGCAGCCAAGGACAGGGGGGAACCTACGAGCAGTACTTC. It yields the protein CASSQGQGGTYEQYF.

The J gene is TRBJ1-5, the V gene TRBV20-1; D remains ambiguous. Germline V gene lookup returns CDR1 DFQATT and CDR2 SNEGSKA (reference sequence). The V end lost 3 bases, the J end lost 5 bases, and 14 bases lay between the germline ends. The CDR3 covers 14 residues. As DNA, the CDR3 is TGCAGTGCTAGTGGCGGATGGTTGGATCAGCCCCAGCATTTT. Encoded protein: CSASGGWLDQPQHF.

The chain carries TRBV5-1 and TRBJ1-1, with D possibly TRBD1 on 6 matching bases. Germline V gives CDR1 SGHRS, CDR2 YFSETQ. Trimming took off 0 bases at V and 0 bases at J, with 9 bases between the two ends. CDR3 size: 15 residues. CDR3 loop: CASSLETGLNTEAFF. Here the CDR3 DNA reads TGCGCCAGCAGCTTGGAGACAGGACTGAACACTGAAGCTTTCTTT.

The chain has TRBV19 and TRBJ1-1; possibly TRBD1 for D (5 bases). The V end was cut by 4 bases, the J end by 0 bases, with 6 bases between. Germline CDR1 LNHDA, CDR2 SQIVND (reference sequence). This CDR3 contains 13 residues. CDR3 sequence: CASSTTVNTEAFF. In nucleotides, the CDR3 is TGTGCCAGTAGTACGACAGTGAACACTGAAGCTTTCTTT.

This rearrangement joins TRBV25-1 to TRBJ2-7, with 8 bases fitting TRBD1. The CDR3 spans 14 residues. With V trimmed by 4 bases and J by 6 bases, 8 bases remained unmatched. The V gene's germline CDR1 is MGHDK and CDR2 SYGVNS. CDR3 loop: CASSGGQVEGEQYF. The CDR3 nucleotides are TGTGCCAGCAGTGGGGGACAGGTGGAGGGCGAGCAGTACTTC.

The table lists this clone with a count of one. The genes are TRBV11-1 and TRBJ1-1, with D perhaps TRBD1 (5 bases). Germline CDR1 is SGHAT and CDR2 is FQDESV (reference sequence). The CDR3 loop spans 13 amino acids. Trimming cost V 2 bases and J 8 bases, with 12 bases left between them. This CDR3 is CASSLSPDSEAFF. In DNA, the CDR3 is TGTGCCAGCAGCTTAAGCCCTGACAGCGAAGCTTTCTTT.

This clone showed up just once. The J gene is TRBJ2-3, the V gene TRBV6-1, with D tentatively TRBD1 (5 bases). V shed 1 base and J shed 4 bases, with 12 bases lying between them. CDR1 MNHNS and CDR2 SASEGT come from the germline V gene. The CDR3 spans 15 residues. For the CDR3, the DNA is TGTGCCAGCAGTGAAGAGGCAGGGTACTCAGATACGCAGTATTTT. Translating gives CASSEEAGYSDTQYF.

The rearrangement joins TRBV5-4 to TRBJ2-1; D is unresolved. The germline gives CDR1 SGHNT, CDR2 YYREEE (reference sequence). CDR3 size: 15 residues. Trimming removed 1 base from V and 5 bases from J, with 13 bases in between. CDR3 loop: CASSLSPVVDNEQFF. CDR3 DNA sequence: TGTGCCAGCAGCTTGTCCCCGGTAGTCGACAATGAGCAGTTCTTC.

The chain uses TRBV2 and TRBJ1-2, with D unresolved. CDR3 size: 13 residues. CDR1 is SNHLY, CDR2 FYNNEI, per germline. Trimming stripped 3 bases from V and 3 bases from J, with 8 bases between. The CDR3 region is CASSDSVYYGYTF. In DNA, the CDR3 is TGTGCCAGCAGTGATTCGGTATACTATGGCTACACCTTC.

The rearrangement links TRBV19 to TRBJ2-1, with D tentatively TRBD2 (5 bases). The CDR3 sequence is 17 residues long. Trimming shortened V by 2 bases and J by 0 bases, and 14 bases separated the two germline ends. Germline V gene lookup returns CDR1 LNHDA and CDR2 SQIVND (reference sequence). CDR3 loop: CASSIHPNRGSYNEQFF. The CDR3 DNA reads as TGTGCCAGTAGTATACACCCGAATCGGGGCTCCTACAATGAGCAGTTCTTC.

This clone was detected a few times. The rearrangement joins TRBV5-4 to TRBJ2-2; TRBD1 matches 9 bases. Germline CDR1 and CDR2: SGHNT and YYREEE (reference sequence). V trimming: 5 bases; J trimming: 3 bases; junction bases outside the gene matches: 11. This CDR3 has 17 amino acids. The CDR3 coding sequence is TGTGCCAGCAGTCCCGGAGCGACAGGGGGTCACACCGGGGAGCTGTTTTTT. Protein: CASSPGATGGHTGELFF.

V and J are TRBV6-2 or TRBV6-3 and TRBJ2-5; TRBD2 matches 9 bases. Trimming cost V 0 bases and J 1 base; bases outside gene matches: 6. The CDR3 loop spans 17 amino acids. Germline V lookup: CDR1 MNHEY, CDR2 SVGEGT. The CDR3 spells CASSYSLRLAAQETQYF. CDR3 DNA sequence: TGTGCCAGCAGTTACTCGCTGAGACTAGCGGCCCAAGAGACCCAGTACTTC.

This chain joins TRBV3-1 (or the pseudogene TRBV3-2) and TRBJ2-7; 8 bases are a match to TRBD1. CDR1 is LGHDT, CDR2 YNNKEL, per germline (reference sequence). Unmatched junction bases numbered 8, after V lost 1 base and J lost 6 bases. CDR3 size: 15 residues. The CDR3 coding sequence is TGTGCCAGCAGCCAAGTTGGGACAGGCGAGGGCGAGCAGTACTTC. Residues: CASSQVGTGEGEQYF.

This rearrangement joins TRBV19 to TRBJ1-4; 8 bases agree with TRBD1. The CDR3 covers 15 residues. The germline gives CDR1 LNHDA, CDR2 SQIVND (reference sequence). V lost 5 bases, J lost 5 bases, and 7 bases stayed unmatched. CDR3 DNA: TGTGCCAGTAGTCCGCGGACAGGGAAAAATGAAAAACTGTTTTTT. This gives the protein CASSPRTGKNEKLFF.

V gene TRBV30 combines with J gene TRBJ2-5; D not certain. The length of the CDR3 is 12 residues. The V gene's germline CDR1 is GTSNPN and CDR2 SVGIG (reference sequence). V was trimmed by 0 bases and J by 5 bases, leaving 7 bases between them. CDR3 sequence: CAWSVVRETQYF. CDR3 sequence (DNA): TGTGCCTGGAGTGTAGTCAGGGAGACCCAGTACTTC.

This clone showed up just once. The chain carries TRBV5-4 and TRBJ2-3; TRBD2 agrees at 13 bases. CDR3 length: 15 residues. Germline CDR1 and CDR2: SGHNT and YYREEE (reference sequence). With 3 bases clipped from V and 9 bases from J, the junction kept 7 bases outside the gene matches. Written as DNA, the CDR3 is TGTGCCAGCAGCTCTGGACTAGCGGGGGAAATAACGCAGTATTTT. It encodes CASSSGLAGEITQYF.

This sequence joins TRBV9 and TRBJ1-5; D not certain. This CDR3 is 13 amino acids long. V was trimmed by 4 bases and J by 7 bases, leaving 12 bases between them. The germline CDR1 and CDR2 sequences are SGDLS and YYNGEE. As DNA, the CDR3 is TGTGCCAGCAGCCCGGCGGGCGGACAGCCCCAGCATTTT. This sequence encodes CASSPAGGQPQHF.

The genes are TRBV4-3 and TRBJ2-3; 7 bases fit TRBD1. The CDR3 consists of 16 residues. After removal of 0 bases from V and 6 bases from J, the junction contained 9 bases not matched to a gene. The germline CDR1 and CDR2 sequences are LGHNA and YSLEER. CDR3 coding DNA: TGCGCCAGCAGCCAAGATTCAGGGGCCAGGGGGGATACGCAGTATTTT. Translating it yields CASSQDSGARGDTQYF.

This rearrangement joins TRBV27 to TRBJ2-1; 7 positions agree with TRBD2. Germline assignment: CDR1 MNHEY and CDR2 SMNVEV (reference sequence). Trimming took 7 bases from V and 9 from J; bases not matched to a gene: 6. The CDR3 sequence is 12 residues long. The CDR3 loop reads CASKREGSEQFF. The CDR3 DNA follows: TGTGCCAGCAAAAGGGAGGGGAGTGAGCAGTTCTTC.